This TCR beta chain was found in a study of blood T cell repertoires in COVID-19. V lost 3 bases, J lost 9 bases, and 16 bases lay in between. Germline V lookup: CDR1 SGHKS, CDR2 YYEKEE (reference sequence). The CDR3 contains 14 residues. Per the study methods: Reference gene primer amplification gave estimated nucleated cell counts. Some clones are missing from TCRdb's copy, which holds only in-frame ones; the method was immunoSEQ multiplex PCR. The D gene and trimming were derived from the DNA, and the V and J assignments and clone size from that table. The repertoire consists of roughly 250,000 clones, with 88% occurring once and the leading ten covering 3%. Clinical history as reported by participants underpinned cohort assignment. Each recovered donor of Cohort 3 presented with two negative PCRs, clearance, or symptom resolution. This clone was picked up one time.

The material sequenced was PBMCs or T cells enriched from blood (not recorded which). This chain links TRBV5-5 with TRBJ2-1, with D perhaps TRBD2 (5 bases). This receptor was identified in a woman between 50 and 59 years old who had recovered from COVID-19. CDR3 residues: CASSWSDRTGEQFF. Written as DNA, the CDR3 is TGTGCCAGCAGCTGGAGCGATAGGACTGGTGAGCAGTTCTTC. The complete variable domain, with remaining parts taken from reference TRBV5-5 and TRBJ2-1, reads DAGVTQSPTHLIKTRGQQVTLRCSPISGHKSVSWYQQVLGQGPQFIFQYYEKEERGRGNFPDRFSARQFPNYSSELNVNALLLGDSALYLCASSWSDRTGEQFFGPGTRLTVL.